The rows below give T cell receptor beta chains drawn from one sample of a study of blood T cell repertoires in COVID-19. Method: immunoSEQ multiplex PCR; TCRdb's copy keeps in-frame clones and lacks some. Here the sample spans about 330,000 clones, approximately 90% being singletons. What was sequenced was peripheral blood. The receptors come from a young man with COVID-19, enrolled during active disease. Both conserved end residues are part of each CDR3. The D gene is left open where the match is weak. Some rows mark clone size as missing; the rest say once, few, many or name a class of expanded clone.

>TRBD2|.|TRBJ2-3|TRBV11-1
CASTQRGTRGYF
TGTGCCAGCACCCAAAGGGGGACTAGGGGGTATTTT
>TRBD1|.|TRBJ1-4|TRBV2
CASITQGALEKLFF
TGTGCCAGCATTACACAGGGGGCGCTGGAAAAACTGTTTTTT
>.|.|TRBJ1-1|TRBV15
CATSRGFGTPGTEAFF
TGTGCCACCAGCAGAGGTTTCGGGACTCCTGGGACTGAAGCTTTCTTT
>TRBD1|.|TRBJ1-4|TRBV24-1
CATSDRQGDSTNEKLFF
TGTGCCACCAGTGACAGACAGGGGGACTCAACTAATGAAAAACTGTTTTTT
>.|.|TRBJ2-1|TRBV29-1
CSVAVNTEQFF
TGCAGCGTTGCCGTTAACACCGAGCAGTTCTTC
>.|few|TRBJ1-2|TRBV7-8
CASSLQIPGSGDYGYTF
TGTGCCAGCAGCTTACAGATCCCAGGATCAGGGGACTATGGCTACACCTTC
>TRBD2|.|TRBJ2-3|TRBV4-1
CASSRAGEGTDTQYF
TGCGCCAGCAGCCGAGCGGGAGAGGGCACAGATACGCAGTATTTT
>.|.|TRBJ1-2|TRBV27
CASSLSMGWGYTF
TGTGCCAGCAGTTTATCAATGGGCTGGGGCTACACCTTC
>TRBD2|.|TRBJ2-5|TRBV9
CASSVRGLAGAETQYF
TGTGCCAGCAGCGTAAGAGGCTTAGCGGGAGCAGAGACCCAGTACTTC
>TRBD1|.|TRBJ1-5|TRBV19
CASSSYGRGDGQPQHF
TGTGCCAGTAGTTCGTATGGCAGGGGGGACGGTCAGCCCCAGCATTTT
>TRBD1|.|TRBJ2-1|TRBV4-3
CASSQGTGVVEQFF
TGCGCCAGCAGCCAAGGGACAGGGGTCGTTGAGCAGTTCTTC
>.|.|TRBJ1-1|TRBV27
CASSPWTGVNTEAFF
TGTGCCAGCAGTCCTTGGACGGGAGTGAACACTGAAGCTTTCTTT
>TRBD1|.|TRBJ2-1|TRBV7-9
CASSLITQGGYNEQFF
TGTGCCAGCAGCTTAATAACACAGGGGGGCTACAATGAGCAGTTCTTC
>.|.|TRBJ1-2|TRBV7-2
CASSFAKGHDRSNYGYTF
TGTGCCAGCAGCTTTGCAAAGGGACACGATCGATCTAACTATGGCTACACCTTC
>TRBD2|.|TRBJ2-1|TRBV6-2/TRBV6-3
CASSYVTGLANTYNEQFF
TGTGCCAGCAGTTACGTTACGGGACTAGCGAACACTTACAATGAGCAGTTCTTC
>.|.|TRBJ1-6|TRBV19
CASSISLRAGYNSPLHF
TGTGCCAGTAGTATCTCTCTCCGGGCAGGGTATAATTCACCCCTCCACTTT
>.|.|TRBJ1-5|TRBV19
CASSIDRTVHQPQHF
TGTGCCAGTAGTATAGATCGGACAGTGCATCAGCCCCAGCATTTT
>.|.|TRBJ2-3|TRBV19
CASSIGRNTDTQYF
TGTGCCAGTAGTATAGGCAGAAACACAGATACGCAGTATTTT
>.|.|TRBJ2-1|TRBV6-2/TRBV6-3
CASSSGQTYNEQFF
TGTGCCAGCAGTTCAGGACAAACCTACAATGAGCAGTTCTTC
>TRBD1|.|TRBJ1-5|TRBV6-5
CASSLDRASNQPQHF
TGTGCCAGCAGTTTGGACAGGGCGAGCAATCAGCCCCAGCATTTT
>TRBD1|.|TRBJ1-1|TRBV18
CASSPAGTVNTEAFF
TGTGCCAGCTCACCAGCCGGGACAGTGAACACTGAAGCTTTCTTT
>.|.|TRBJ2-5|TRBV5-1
CASSGEIRETQYF
TGCGCCAGCAGCGGTGAGATCCGGGAGACCCAGTACTTC
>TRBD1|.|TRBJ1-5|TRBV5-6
CASSFTGGFEPQHF
TGTGCCAGCAGCTTTACAGGGGGCTTCGAGCCCCAGCATTTT
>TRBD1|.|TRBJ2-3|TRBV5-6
CASSPGTGRDTQYF
TGTGCCAGCAGCCCCGGGACAGGGAGAGATACGCAGTATTTT
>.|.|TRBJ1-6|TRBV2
CASVNPQGYNSPLHF
TGTGCCAGCGTAAACCCGCAGGGGTATAATTCACCCCTCCACTTT
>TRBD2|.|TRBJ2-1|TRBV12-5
CASGLTMTSGVSYNEQFF
TGTGCTAGTGGTTTGACGATGACTAGCGGGGTCTCCTACAATGAGCAGTTCTTC
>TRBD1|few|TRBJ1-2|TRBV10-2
CASSEPRDRMYGYTF
TGCGCCAGCAGTGAGCCGAGGGACAGGATGTATGGCTACACCTTC
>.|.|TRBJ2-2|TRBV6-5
CASSYSIVGGGELFF
TGTGCCAGCAGTTACTCCATAGTGGGGGGCGGGGAGCTGTTTTTT
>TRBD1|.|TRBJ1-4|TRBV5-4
CASSLDRGGEKLFF
TGTGCCAGCAGCCTAGACAGGGGTGGAGAAAAACTGTTTTTT
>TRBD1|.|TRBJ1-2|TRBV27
CASSFRDRGRYGYTF
TGTGCCAGCAGTTTCAGGGACAGGGGGCGTTATGGCTACACCTTC
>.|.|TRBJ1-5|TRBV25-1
CASSDSGGYQPQHF
TGTGCCAGCAGTGACTCCGGGGGGTATCAGCCCCAGCATTTT
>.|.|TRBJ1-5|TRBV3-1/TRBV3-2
CASSQREGNQPQHF
TGTGCCAGCAGCCAAAGGGAGGGCAATCAGCCCCAGCATTTT
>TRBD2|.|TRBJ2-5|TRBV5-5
CASSLWSSGRAGETQYF
TGTGCCAGCAGCTTGTGGTCCAGCGGGAGGGCCGGTGAGACCCAGTACTTC
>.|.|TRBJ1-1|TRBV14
CASSPTGFLNTEAFF
TGTGCCAGCAGCCCTACAGGGTTTTTGAACACTGAAGCTTTCTTT
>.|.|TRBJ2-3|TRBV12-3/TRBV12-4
CASSLAPGDTQYF
TGTGCCAGCAGTTTAGCGCCCGGGGATACGCAGTATTTT
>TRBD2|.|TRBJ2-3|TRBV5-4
CASSLGLAATDTQYF
TGTGCCAGCAGCTTGGGACTAGCGGCCACAGATACGCAGTATTTT
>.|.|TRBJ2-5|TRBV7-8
CASSFSGETQYF
TGTGCCAGCAGCTTTTCAGGAGAGACCCAGTACTTC
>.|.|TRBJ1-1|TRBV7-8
CASDSGTEAFF
TGTGCCAGCGACTCTGGGACTGAAGCTTTCTTT
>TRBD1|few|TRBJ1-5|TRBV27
CASSHGQGQPQHF
TGTGCCAGCAGTCACGGACAGGGTCAGCCCCAGCATTTT
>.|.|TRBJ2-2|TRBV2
CASSRTGYAGELFF
TGTGCCAGCAGTCGAACAGGTTACGCCGGGGAGCTGTTTTTT
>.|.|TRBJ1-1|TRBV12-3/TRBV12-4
CASGQGLNTEAFF
TGTGCCAGCGGACAAGGATTAAACACTGAAGCTTTCTTT
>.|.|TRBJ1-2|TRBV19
CASRARTDNYGYTF
TGTGCCAGTAGGGCGCGGACAGATAACTATGGCTACACCTTC
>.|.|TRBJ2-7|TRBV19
CASSIVGGYEQYF
TGTGCCAGTAGTATAGTTGGCGGCTACGAGCAGTACTTC
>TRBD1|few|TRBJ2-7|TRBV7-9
CASTPGTGPYEQYF
TGTGCCAGCACCCCCGGGACAGGCCCCTACGAGCAGTACTTC
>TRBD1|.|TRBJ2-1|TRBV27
CASSSWGQSSYNEQFF
TGTGCCAGCAGCAGTTGGGGACAGAGCTCCTACAATGAGCAGTTCTTC
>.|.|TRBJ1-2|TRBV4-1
CASSQDGRAGNYGYTF
TGCGCCAGCAGCCAAGATGGTCGGGCGGGGAACTATGGCTACACCTTC
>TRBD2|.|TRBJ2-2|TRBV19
CASSYPGLANTGELFF
TGTGCCAGTAGTTATCCGGGACTAGCAAACACCGGGGAGCTGTTTTTT
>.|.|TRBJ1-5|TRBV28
CASSSNWDTLSNQPQHF
TGTGCCAGCAGTTCTAACTGGGACACTCTTAGCAATCAGCCCCAGCATTTT
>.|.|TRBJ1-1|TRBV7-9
CASSLGANTEAFF
TGTGCCAGCAGCTTAGGGGCCAACACTGAAGCTTTCTTT
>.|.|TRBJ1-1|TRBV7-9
CASSGHTEAFF
TGTGCCAGCAGCGGCCACACTGAAGCTTTCTTT